A single TCR beta chain is shown here with its context. Germline is not matched at one junction end, which may reflect a read error. The data were obtained in a study of blood T cell repertoires in COVID-19. Background on the study: The United States, Italy and Spain were the sources of the acute and convalescent COVID-19 samples. The analysed material was cDNA or gDNA that came from T cells, B-cell-depleted T cells, or PBMCs.

The CDR3 spans 13 residues. Authors' analysis steps: Estimated nucleated cell counts came from reference gene primer amplification. The method was immunoSEQ multiplex PCR; TCRdb's version includes in-frame clones alone and lacks a portion of them. V, J and clone size are taken as reported in that table, and D and trimming were inferred from the DNA itself. The sample carries over 200,000 clones, about 80% recorded once. Sequencing was carried out using peripheral blood. This chain connects TRBV12-3 or TRBV12-4 to TRBJ2-6, with D possibly TRBD2 on 6 matching bases. The receptor comes from a man over 45 with active or convalescent COVID-19. CDR3 nucleotides: TGTGCCAGCAGAGACTCGGGGGTCAACGTCCTGACTTTC. Encoded protein: CASRDSGVNVLTF.